These T cell receptor beta chains were read from a single sample in a study of T cell repertoires in cytomegalovirus infection. Their recognized antigens are unknown. TCRdb re-called the reads through MiXCR, storing one row per CDR3 protein. The table has about 130,000 distinct CDR3 sequences, 20% to 30% seen once. The sequenced sample consisted of PBMCs, sequenced either directly or after in vitro stimulation (not recorded which). Receptors originate from a human donor in good health (CMV status not recorded). Some clones in this sample may be carry-over from other donors' samples. Each CDR3 is given with its conserved first and last residue.

cdr3_aa v_call
CASSLGVADRGGLFF TRBV7-8
CSARDLGGSLYEQYF TRBV20-1
CASRRSRDYRENTEAFF TRBV2
CASSSHRAGNTIYF TRBV7-8
CASSPGTRLTNTEAFF TRBV18
CASSHSIYSNQPQHF TRBV27
CASSSLAGDNNEQFF TRBV11-3
CASSLGGRSGNTIYF TRBV7-6
CASSLETSPLHF TRBV7-9
CASSEGFKQPQHF TRBV19
CASGTGLDEQFF TRBV7-8
CSARDKWVGGAYNEQFF TRBV20-1
CATSDLTSGRYNEQFF TRBV24-1
CASSYQKEMELFF TRBV6-2/TRBV6-3
CASSSRQGETDTQYF TRBV28
CASSPGLAVNTGELFF TRBV6-5
CSVDRVLGETQYF TRBV29-1
CAWSRTDPGEQYF TRBV30
CASSKVRASGTMDTQYF TRBV5-8
CASSKRAETQYF TRBV28
CAVGGRPNYGYTF TRBV27
CASSIQGRVEGYTF TRBV19
CASSLEGGGDTEAFF TRBV5-1
CASSYGLAEDPFNEQFF TRBV7-6
CASSLGTAVKAFF TRBV7-8
CASSLWTGGEAGELFF TRBV11-2
CASSSTPRTDTEAFF TRBV7-8
CSARSSPGLANYGYTF TRBV20-1
CASSLARADTEAFF TRBV12-3/TRBV12-4
CASSQQGASDTQYF TRBV12-3/TRBV12-4
CASSFQGTGARDTQYF TRBV7-6
CASSLAGRGTSDGELFF TRBV7-6
CASSLGSGVRNEQFF TRBV12-3/TRBV12-4
CASSRASLEQFF TRBV12-3/TRBV12-4
CASSTWTGGAGDTQYF TRBV11-2
CASSLDRVGGNTIYF TRBV7-2
CASSSEAGTKNIQYF TRBV7-2
CASSYDRGIRAFF TRBV7-2
CASSSSGGLAKNIQYF TRBV5-4
CASTPDGLNSPLHF TRBV6-5
CASSVTSGSETQYF TRBV28
CASRLPGAQTEAFF TRBV6-1
CATSDLWGGYTF TRBV24-1
CASSELSSDSPLHF TRBV2